The subject of this entry is one T cell receptor beta chain. This sample stems from a study of T cell changes during pregnancy in multiple sclerosis. Some clones are missing from TCRdb's copy, which holds only in-frame ones; the method was immunoSEQ multiplex PCR. Of tens of thousands of clones in the sample, roughly 92% were seen once. The CDR3 extends over 13 amino acids. Between the trimmed V and J ends, which lost 1 base and 0 bases, there was a span of 5 bases. Germline lookup yields CDR1 SGHDT and CDR2 YYEEEE. Here the sequenced sample was peripheral blood, taken after pregnancy. The clonotype was recovered from a female donor in good health, enrolled as a control in a pregnancy study. This chain joins TRBV5-6 and TRBJ2-7; unclear D gene. The CDR3 coding sequence is TGTGCCAGCAGCTTGCGGAGCTCCTACGAGCAGTACTTC. This sequence encodes CASSLRSSYEQYF.